Below, 20 T cell receptor beta chains from the same sample are listed, as sequenced in a study of cytomegalovirus exposure and HLA in healthy donors. Primers: 60 Vbeta forward and 13 Jbeta reverse. Sequenced by immunoSEQ multiplex PCR; TCRdb stores in-frame clones only, minus some. The sample includes about 130,000 clones, around three quarters seen only once; the top ten take roughly 9.6%. Specimen: PBMCs. Source of these receptors: a man in his thirties or forties in good health and CMV-seropositive.

This sequence joins TRBV9 and TRBJ2-1, with 7 bases that match TRBD2. The CDR3 totals 15 residues. The germline gives CDR1 SGDLS, CDR2 YYNGEE. J gave up 5 bases and V 3 bases, and 8 bases lay outside the gene matches. CDR3 bases: TGTGCCAGCAGCGAGGGACTAAACCCCCACAATGAGCAGTTCTTC. This encodes CASSEGLNPHNEQFF.

The CDR3, as DNA: TGTGCCAGCAGCGCAATACTAGCGGGGGGGTTCAACGAGCAGTACTTC. Amino acids: CASSAILAGGFNEQYF. This chain links TRBV7-2 with TRBJ2-7; 13 bases line up with TRBD2. The junction had 9 bases not matched to a gene; V was cut back by 5 bases and J by 5 bases. The germline gives CDR1 SGHTA, CDR2 FQGNSA. The CDR3 runs 16 residues.

This chain joins TRBV2 and TRBJ1-2; 7 bases line up with TRBD1. The CDR3 covers 14 residues. Germline V lookup: CDR1 SNHLY, CDR2 FYNNEI. V lost 4 bases and J lost 8; bases outside the gene matches: 10. CDR3 DNA: TGTGCCAGCAGTGTGGGGAGGACAGGTTTGGGCTACACCTTC. It translates to CASSVGRTGLGYTF.

This chain links TRBV19 with TRBJ2-1; D perhaps matches TRBD2 (5 bases). Germline-derived CDR1 and CDR2 are LNHDA and SQIVND (reference sequence). Deletions cut 4 bases from V and 9 bases from J, with 13 bases between. CDR3 size: 13 residues. CDR3 sequence reads: CASSSRGTGEQFF. The CDR3 coding sequence is TGTGCCAGTAGTAGCCGGGGTACGGGTGAGCAGTTCTTC.

The chain links TRBV2 to TRBJ2-5; 10 bases fit TRBD2. The J call may be mistaken, given a closer DNA end match to TRBJ2-7. The germline V gene encodes CDR1 SNHLY and CDR2 FYNNEI. The CDR3 consists of 14 residues. DNA of the CDR3: TGTGCCAGCAGTGAACTAGCGGGGGCTCTCGAGCAGTACTTC. It translates to CASSELAGALEQYF.

The chain carries TRBV28 and TRBJ1-1, with TRBD1 as a possible D gene (6 bases). This CDR3 contains 19 residues. Germline-derived CDR1 and CDR2 are MDHEN and SYDVKM. The germline V and J ends were trimmed by 6 bases and 0 bases, with 26 bases remaining between them. The CDR3 coding sequence is TGTGCCAGCAGCCCCACCAGGGGAAGGTTCCTATCTGTGAACACTGAAGCTTTCTTT. Protein: CASSPTRGRFLSVNTEAFF.

V and J are TRBV5-1 and TRBJ2-1; 10 nucleotides agree with TRBD2. CDR1 is SGHRS, CDR2 YFSETQ, per germline. The CDR3 is made up of 14 amino acids. With 2 bases clipped from V and 8 bases from J, the junction kept 4 bases outside the gene matches. The CDR3 is CASSFSGGADEQFF. CDR3 DNA sequence: TGCGCCAGCAGCTTCAGCGGGGGGGCAGATGAGCAGTTCTTC.

The rearrangement uses TRBV30 and TRBJ2-3; D ambiguous. The CDR3 is 15 residues long. Trimming cost V 5 bases and J 3 bases, with 18 bases left between them. The germline V gene encodes CDR1 GTSNPN and CDR2 SVGIG (reference sequence). The CDR3: CAWSPGLGATDTQYF. The DNA of the CDR3 is TGTGCCTGGTCCCCCGGGTTAGGCGCTACAGATACGCAGTATTTT.

The gene calls are TRBV7-3 and TRBJ2-6, with D possibly being TRBD1 (6 bases). The V gene lost 6 bases and the J gene lost 4 bases, with 10 bases spanning the gap. The V gene's germline CDR1 is SGHTA and CDR2 FQGTGA. The CDR3 runs 14 residues. The CDR3, as DNA: TGTGCCAGCAGTACAGGGTGGGGGGCCAACGTCCTGACTTTC. Translation gives CASSTGWGANVLTF.

J is TRBJ1-2 and V is TRBV2, with TRBD1 matching 7 bases. From germline, CDR1 is SNHLY and CDR2 FYNNEI. This CDR3 region has 16 residues. Trimming cost V 5 bases and J 7 bases; bases outside gene matches: 16. This CDR3 is CASSRPTGIDLFGYTF. As DNA, the CDR3 is TGTGCCAGCAGTCGACCGACAGGGATTGACTTGTTTGGCTACACCTTC.

This clone has just one count. This chain links TRBV7-9 with TRBJ2-3, with 10 bases matching TRBD2. With V trimmed by 2 bases and J by 4 bases, 9 bases remained unmatched. Per the germline V gene, CDR1 is SEHNR and CDR2 is FQNEAQ (reference sequence). The CDR3 length is 17 residues. CDR3 nucleotide sequence: TGTGCCAGCAGCTTACTTGACTCTAGCGGGGGCGCAGATACGCAGTATTTT. Its protein product is CASSLLDSSGGADTQYF.

V and J are TRBV6-1 and TRBJ2-7; TRBD1 matches 7 bases. Germline loops: CDR1 MNHNS, CDR2 SASEGT. V dropped 5 bases and J dropped 7; count of bases not matched to a gene: 8. The CDR3 consists of 13 residues. DNA of the CDR3: TGTGCCAGCAGTCTAAAACCGGACAGGGAGCAGTACTTC. Protein sequence: CASSLKPDREQYF.

This chain joins TRBV30 and TRBJ1-5; 8 positions agree with TRBD1. The CDR3 consists of 14 residues. Germline CDR1 GTSNPN, CDR2 SVGIG (reference sequence). The junction had 3 bases not matched to a gene; V was cut back by 5 bases and J by 0 bases. CDR3 region: CAWGGQDSNQPQHF. In DNA form, the CDR3 reads TGTGCCTGGGGGGGACAGGATAGCAATCAGCCCCAGCATTTT.

This chain joins TRBV2 and TRBJ2-7, with 10 bases identical to TRBD1. Trimming cost V 10 bases and J 1 base; bases outside gene matches: 10. The CDR3 runs to 15 residues. Germline loops: CDR1 SNHLY, CDR2 FYNNEI. Written as DNA, the CDR3 is TGTGCCAACACCCGGGACAGGGGCCATTCCTACGAGCAGTACTTC. This gives the protein CANTRDRGHSYEQYF.

The gene calls are TRBV5-5 and TRBJ1-5; D might be TRBD1 (6 bases). V lost 4 bases and J lost 0, with 14 bases in between. CDR1 is SGHKS and CDR2 is YYEKEE in the germline V gene (reference sequence). CDR3 length equals 16 residues. CDR3 bases: TGTGCCAGCAGCACAACAGGGATTAATAGCAATCAGCCCCAGCATTTT. Translating it yields CASSTTGINSNQPQHF.

In its sample, this clone is medium-sized. The genes are TRBV2 and TRBJ1-2; 10 positions match TRBD1. The germline CDR1 and CDR2 sequences are SNHLY and FYNNEI. With 7 bases clipped from V and 8 bases from J, the junction kept 13 bases outside the gene matches. The CDR3 has 15 residues. The CDR3 DNA reads as TGTGCCAGCAAGGAAACCGGGACAGGGGTTCGAGGCTACACCTTC. This encodes CASKETGTGVRGYTF. The whole variable domain, filled in from reference TRBV2 and TRBJ1-2, reads EPEVTQTPSHQVTQMGQEVILRCVPISNHLYFYWYRQILGQKVEFLVSFYNNEISEKSEIFDDQFSVERPDGSNFTLKIRSTKLEDSAMYFCASKETGTGVRGYTFGSGTRLTVV.

V and J are TRBV10-3 and TRBJ2-1, with 9 bases fitting TRBD2. With V trimmed by 3 bases and J by 7 bases, 13 bases remained unmatched. CDR1 is ENHRY and CDR2 is SYGVKD in the germline V gene. The length of the CDR3 is 17 residues. The CDR3 sequence is CAISERAGGLISNEQFF. The CDR3, as DNA: TGTGCCATCAGTGAAAGGGCGGGGGGGTTAATCTCGAATGAGCAGTTCTTC.

The J gene is TRBJ1-1, the V gene TRBV10-3; no firm D call. This CDR3 region has 11 residues. V was clipped by 10 bases and J by 0 bases, with 6 bases between them. Germline loops: CDR1 ENHRY, CDR2 SYGVKD. The CDR3 DNA reads TGTGCCACCTCCTTGAACACTGAAGCTTTCTTT. Protein: CATSLNTEAFF.

The chain is built from TRBV7-3 and TRBJ2-3; tentatively, D is TRBD2 (7 bases). Trimming left V 2 bases short and J 1 base short, with 10 bases between. The CDR3 consists of 15 residues. Germline lookup yields CDR1 SGHTA and CDR2 FQGTGA. As DNA, the CDR3 is TGTGCCAGCAGCTTAGCCGGGGGGCGCACAGATACGCAGTATTTT. Translating it yields CASSLAGGRTDTQYF.

The chain recombines TRBV19 with TRBJ1-5; no firm D call. The length of the CDR3 is 14 residues. Trimming left V 0 bases short and J 8 bases short, with 11 bases between. Germline V CDR1 and CDR2: LNHDA, SQIVND (reference sequence). For the CDR3, the DNA is TGTGCCAGTAGTATAGAGGCAAGAAATGAGCCCCAGCATTTT. The encoded protein is CASSIEARNEPQHF.